Below, one T cell receptor (beta chain) is given with its context. Its antigen is currently unknown. The data stem from a study of CXCR3-negative and CXCR3-positive naive CD8 T cells. Study context: The dataset comprises some 150 million TRB reads in total, with about 1.5 +/- 0.3 million reads per library.

Study results and caveats: CXCR3-positive naive cells carried more hydrophobic TRB CDR3s than CXCR3-negative ones. Both naive subsets carried similar amounts of surface CD5, so TCR strength was inferred from TRB CDR3 properties. Naive cells that were CXCR3-negative or CXCR3-positive used TRBV-TRBJ genes alike, while memory cells diverged.

It was by 5' RACE with UMI labels that the TRB cDNA libraries were prepared. TCRdb reanalyzed the 5' RACE reads, giving one entry per CDR3 protein sequence and no DNA. In total, the table holds roughly 120,000 distinct CDR3 sequences. Sequencing was done on a sample of naive CXCR3+ CD8+ T cells from blood. As to subset: CD45RO-CCR7+CD27+CD95- naive CD8+ T cells expressing CXCR3 (TNR3+). This sequence was found in a human donor in good health. Some clones in this sample may be carry-over from other donors' samples.

The CDR3 is CATSRDRGPGNTIYF. The chain links TRBV15 to TRBJ1-3; checking the TCRdb D call of TRBD1 is not possible without DNA. The CDR3 runs to 15 residues. CDR1 LNHNV and CDR2 YYDKDF come from the germline V gene (reference sequence).